This T cell receptor (beta chain) came from a study of T cell changes during pregnancy in multiple sclerosis. Germline V gives CDR1 MNHNS, CDR2 SASEGT. The CDR3 extends over 15 amino acids. Trimming took 7 bases from V and 0 from J; bases not matched to a gene: 6. This clone was detected only a few times. TCRdb's table, derived via immunoSEQ multiplex PCR, lists solely in-frame clones and lacks some. The table has 20,000 to 30,000 clones, approximately 90% seen once. The rearrangement uses TRBV6-1 and TRBJ1-3; 7 bases are shared with TRBD1. The sample consisted of CD4+ T cells from peripheral blood mononuclear cells, taken in the first trimester of pregnancy. The source of this sequence is a female donor in good health, enrolled as a control in a pregnancy study. CDR3 loop: CASIRTGDSGNTIYF. The CDR3, as DNA: TGTGCCAGCATCCGGACAGGAGACTCTGGAAACACCATATATTTT.